The rows below give T cell receptor beta chains drawn from one sample of a study of blood T cell repertoires in COVID-19. Sequencing used immunoSEQ multiplex PCR; TCRdb keeps in-frame clones, though not all of them. The sample lists about 160,000 clones, approximately 88% occurring once. Sequencing used peripheral blood. These receptors all stem from a woman in her fifties or sixties who had recovered from COVID-19. Each CDR3 is given with its conserved first and last residue. The order of the fields is J gene, clone size, V gene, CDR3 protein. Not all rows give a size; the values are once, few, many and, for expanded clones, a class.

>TRBJ2-6|-|TRBV19
CASSIRQGPRSGANVLTF
>TRBJ2-7|-|TRBV27
CASSLHFLAGTSYEQYF
>TRBJ2-2|-|TRBV10-1
CASRQGFTGELFF
>TRBJ2-3|-|TRBV28
CASSFTGGLTDTQYF
>TRBJ2-5|-|TRBV4-2
CASSQGAMEVETQYF
>TRBJ2-7|-|TRBV19
CASSEASGGALYEQYF
>TRBJ1-2|-|TRBV4-3
CASSKKSTGDYGYTF
>TRBJ1-2|-|TRBV28
CASSAIYRDGYGYTF
>TRBJ1-2|once|TRBV27
CASSSLRESNYGYTF
>TRBJ1-4|-|TRBV6-5
CASSSPNRATNEKLFF
>TRBJ2-1|-|TRBV6-5
CASTSGGAGNEQFF
>TRBJ1-3|-|TRBV3-1/TRBV3-2
CASSQVFIGTGPFSGNTIYF
>TRBJ2-3|-|TRBV11-2
CASSFQGARTDTQYF
>TRBJ2-4|-|TRBV6-6
CATVPPGVDIQYF
>TRBJ1-5|-|TRBV6-5
CASSRDSYQPQHF
>TRBJ1-5|-|TRBV7-8
CASSPYRVPNQPQHF
>TRBJ2-3|-|TRBV28
CASSPDNTDTQYF
>TRBJ1-2|few|TRBV4-1
CASSQIRTGGNYGYTF
>TRBJ2-7|-|TRBV28
CASSELAGSYEQYF
>TRBJ2-1|-|TRBV6-5
CASISSGGAYNEQFF